This T cell receptor (beta chain) was recorded in a study of blood T cell repertoires in COVID-19. The wider study: The cDNA or gDNA used as material had been derived from T cells, B-cell-depleted T cells, or PBMCs.

Per the germline V gene, CDR1 is SNHLY and CDR2 is FYNNEI. The length of the CDR3 is 15 residues. Trimming cost V 7 bases and J 0 bases; bases outside gene matches: 5. Repertoires were generated with immunoSEQ multiplex PCR, while TCRdb's copy carries only in-frame clones and drops some. The data hold 13,000 to 15,000 clones, with about four fifths observed a single time. The chain employs TRBV2 and TRBJ2-7, with 11 bases that match TRBD2. The receptor's source is a man aged 45-65 years with active COVID-19. Sequenced: peripheral blood. For the CDR3, the DNA is TGTGCCAGCACCTTAGCGGGAGGGAGCTCCTACGAGCAGTACTTC. It encodes CASTLAGGSSYEQYF.